This T cell receptor (beta chain) was sequenced during a study of T-cell memory formation after mild COVID-19. TCRdb used MiXCR to reprocess the 5' RACE reads, holding one entry per CDR3 protein. Of around 250,000 distinct CDR3 sequences listed, about 16% are singletons. Deletions cut 0 bases from V and 1 base from J, with 13 bases between. This CDR3 comprises 16 residues. Germline-derived CDR1 and CDR2 are SGHKS and YYEKEE (reference sequence). Concerning this clonotype itself: Its cognate antigen is unknown.

Study-wide results and caveats: Pre-infection memory held some responding clones, suggesting pre-existing cross-reactive T cells responded. Contracting CD4+ clones sat mainly in CM and EM; CD8+ in EMRA.

This receptor was identified in an adult woman who had mild COVID-19 (a few samples of this study predate the infection). Cell type and time point are not known. V is TRBV5-5 and J is TRBJ1-1; D uncertain. Sequencing was performed on PBMCs or a T cell subset sorted from them (not recorded which). CDR3 sequence (DNA): TGTGCCAGCAGCTTGGCTATATCGTATCGGAACACTGAAGCTTTCTTT. Translation: CASSLAISYRNTEAFF.